The clone carrying this TCR delta chain was counted a few times. A far larger clone is a single base away, which makes a read error likely. This sample was included in a study of gamma-delta T cells after stem cell transplantation. TCRdb reran clone calling via CATT on the RT-PCR reads. The sample lists about 5,700 delta-chain clones; roughly 2% were seen once. Germline V CDR1 and CDR2: GEAIGNYY, EKD. The length of the CDR3 is 16 residues. This sequence was found in a human donor. It is not recorded whose cells these are; they may come from a transplant donor. The J gene is TRDJ1, the V gene TRDV2; TRDD3 aligns across 9 bases. Material: gamma-delta T cells. CDR3 amino acids: CACDTVGDINTYKLIF. The CDR3 DNA reads as TGTGCCTGTGACACGGTGGGGGATATCAACACCTATAAACTCATCTTT.